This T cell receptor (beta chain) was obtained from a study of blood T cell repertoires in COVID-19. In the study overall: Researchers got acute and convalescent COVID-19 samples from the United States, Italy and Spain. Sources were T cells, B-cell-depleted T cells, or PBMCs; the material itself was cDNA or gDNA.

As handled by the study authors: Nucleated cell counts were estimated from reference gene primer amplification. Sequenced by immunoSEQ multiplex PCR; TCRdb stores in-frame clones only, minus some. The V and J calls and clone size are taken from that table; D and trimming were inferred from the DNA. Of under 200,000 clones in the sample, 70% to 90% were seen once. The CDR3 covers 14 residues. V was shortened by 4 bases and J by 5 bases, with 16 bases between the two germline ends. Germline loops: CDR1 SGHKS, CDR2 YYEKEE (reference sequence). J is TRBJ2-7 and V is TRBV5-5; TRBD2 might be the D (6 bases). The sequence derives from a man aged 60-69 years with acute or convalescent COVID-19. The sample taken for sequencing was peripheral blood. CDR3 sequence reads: CASSGRLWGDEQYF. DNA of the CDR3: TGTGCCAGCAGCGGAAGACTGTGGGGGGACGAGCAGTACTTC.